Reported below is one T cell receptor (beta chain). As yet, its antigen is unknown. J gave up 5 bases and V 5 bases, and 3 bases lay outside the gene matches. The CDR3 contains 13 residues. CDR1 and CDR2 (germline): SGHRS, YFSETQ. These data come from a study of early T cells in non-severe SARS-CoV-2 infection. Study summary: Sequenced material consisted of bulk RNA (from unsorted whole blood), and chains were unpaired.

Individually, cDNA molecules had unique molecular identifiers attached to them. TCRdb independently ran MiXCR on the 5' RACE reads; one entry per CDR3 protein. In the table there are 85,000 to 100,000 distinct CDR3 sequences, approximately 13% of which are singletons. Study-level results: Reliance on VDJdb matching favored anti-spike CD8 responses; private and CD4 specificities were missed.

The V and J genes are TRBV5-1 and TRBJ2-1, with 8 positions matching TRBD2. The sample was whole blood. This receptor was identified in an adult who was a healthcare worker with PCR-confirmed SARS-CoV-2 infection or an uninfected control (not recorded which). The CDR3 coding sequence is TGCGCCAGCAGTCGGCGGGGGGACAATGAGCAGTTCTTC. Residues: CASSRRGDNEQFF.